This entry is about one T cell receptor beta chain. This sample is drawn from a study of cytotoxic CD8 clonotypes in ibrutinib-treated CLL. Background on the study: Partial responses numbered some 25 and complete responses 2; after a median around 68 months, about 15 stayed remitted and roughly twelve progressed.

The CDR3 length is 15 residues. The V gene lost 4 bases and the J gene lost 3 bases, with 13 bases spanning the gap. The V gene's germline CDR1 is SNHLY and CDR2 FYNNEI. Generated by immunoSEQ multiplex PCR, the TCRdb table keeps only in-frame clones and is missing some. There are 160,000 or so clones in the sample; roughly four fifths occur only once, and approximately 2% lies in the top ten. Here the sequenced sample was PBMCs, taken after 12 months of ibrutinib treatment. The gene calls are TRBV2 and TRBJ1-5; D ambiguous. The TCR sequence derives from a human donor with chronic lymphocytic leukemia. The CDR3 sequence is CASSVAESPNQPQHF. CDR3 nucleotide sequence: TGTGCCAGCAGTGTGGCGGAGAGCCCCAATCAGCCCCAGCATTTT.